This T cell receptor (beta chain) was identified during a study of cytomegalovirus exposure and HLA in healthy donors. Points on this clone: The antigen remains undetermined.

Both 60 Vbeta primers and 13 Jbeta primers went into the PCR. TCRdb's table, derived via immunoSEQ multiplex PCR, lists solely in-frame clones and lacks some. The table lists about 82,000 clones, 63% of them singletons. Findings and limits, study-wide: What TCR beta sequences reportedly achieved was accurate prediction of HLA-A and HLA-B alleles in most subjects. The study put some 150 TCR beta chains on its list as cytomegalovirus-associated. Trimming of TCR beta V- and J-genes showed a link, identified in a later analysis, to a missense DCLRE1C variant.

The trim removed 6 bases at V and 7 bases at J, leaving 8 bases unmatched. This CDR3 is built from 14 residues. Germline CDR1 reads MNHEY; CDR2 reads SMNVEV (reference sequence). The TCR was taken from a woman aged 40 to 50 in good health and CMV-seropositive. The sequencing input was PBMCs. This rearrangement joins TRBV27 to TRBJ1-1; 10 nucleotides align to TRBD1. The CDR3 DNA reads as TGTGCCAGCAGCCAAGACAGGGGGCGGATTGAAGCTTTCTTT. Translation gives CASSQDRGRIEAFF.